These T cell receptor beta chains were read from a single sample in a study of identical twins. Each CDR3 protein is one row after TCRdb ran MiXCR on the 5' RACE reads. The sample lists 250,000 or so distinct CDR3 sequences; more than 9.5% were seen once. This same sample was also taken into another study, of yellow fever vaccine responses in identical twins.

Material for sequencing was memory (CD45RO+) T cells sorted from blood. These receptors all come from a woman aged 18 to 35 in good health. Each CDR3 is given with its conserved first and last residue. A D gene is named only where the DNA matches it firmly. The size field is filled for only some rows; it gives once, few, many or a size class.

v_call: TRBV20-1
j_call: TRBJ2-5
clone_size: NA
d_call: NA
cdr3_aa: CSATAPSGQETQYF
cdr3_nt: TGCAGTGCTACCGCCCCGTCCGGACAAGAGACCCAGTACTTC

v_call: TRBV12-3/TRBV12-4
j_call: TRBJ2-1
clone_size: NA
d_call: NA
cdr3_aa: CASSLGGVRYNEQFF
cdr3_nt: TGTGCCAGCAGTTTAGGCGGGGTGAGATACAATGAGCAGTTCTTC

v_call: TRBV12-3/TRBV12-4
j_call: TRBJ2-4
clone_size: many
d_call: NA
cdr3_aa: CASSLDSTKNIQYF
cdr3_nt: TGTGCCAGCAGCCTGGACAGTACCAAAAACATTCAGTACTTC

v_call: TRBV6-2/TRBV6-3
j_call: TRBJ2-5
clone_size: few
d_call: TRBD2
cdr3_aa: CASSNRLAGGETQYF
cdr3_nt: TGTGCCAGCAGTAACCGACTAGCGGGAGGAGAGACCCAGTACTTC

v_call: TRBV5-1
j_call: TRBJ2-3
clone_size: NA
d_call: NA
cdr3_aa: CASSPDRHRTDTQYF
cdr3_nt: TGCGCCAGCAGCCCAGACAGGCATCGAACAGATACGCAGTATTTT

v_call: TRBV5-6
j_call: TRBJ2-5
clone_size: NA
d_call: TRBD2
cdr3_aa: CASSLSAGGPGETQYF
cdr3_nt: TGTGCCAGCAGCTTATCAGCGGGAGGGCCGGGGGAGACCCAGTACTTC

v_call: TRBV6-1
j_call: TRBJ2-1
clone_size: NA
d_call: TRBD2
cdr3_aa: CASSRTSGDNEQFF
cdr3_nt: TGTGCCAGCAGTCGGACTAGCGGGGACAATGAGCAGTTCTTC

v_call: TRBV20-1
j_call: TRBJ1-1
clone_size: few
d_call: TRBD1
cdr3_aa: CSARDPKGGRWTEAFF
cdr3_nt: TGCAGTGCTAGAGATCCTAAAGGGGGCCGGTGGACTGAAGCTTTCTTT

v_call: TRBV7-3
j_call: TRBJ2-1
clone_size: NA
d_call: NA
cdr3_aa: CASSLRDRNNEQFF
cdr3_nt: TGTGCCAGCAGCCTCCGGGACCGTAACAATGAGCAGTTCTTC

v_call: TRBV10-2
j_call: TRBJ2-7
clone_size: few
d_call: TRBD2
cdr3_aa: CASSELAGGSYEQYF
cdr3_nt: TGCGCCAGCAGTGAGTTAGCGGGAGGCTCCTACGAGCAGTACTTC

v_call: TRBV5-4
j_call: TRBJ2-4
clone_size: few
d_call: NA
cdr3_aa: CASSLEGALAKNIQYF
cdr3_nt: TGTGCCAGCAGCTTGGAGGGCGCTCTAGCCAAAAACATTCAGTACTTC

v_call: TRBV6-2/TRBV6-3
j_call: TRBJ2-7
clone_size: NA
d_call: NA
cdr3_aa: CASSYPGARPYEQYF
cdr3_nt: TGTGCCAGCAGTTACCCCGGGGCCCGACCCTACGAGCAGTACTTC

v_call: TRBV7-3
j_call: TRBJ2-1
clone_size: NA
d_call: TRBD1
cdr3_aa: CASSLTGTDEQFF
cdr3_nt: TGTGCCAGCAGCTTAACTGGGACAGATGAGCAGTTCTTC

v_call: TRBV20-1
j_call: TRBJ1-5
clone_size: NA
d_call: TRBD1
cdr3_aa: CSASHSVAGGYNQPQHF
cdr3_nt: TGCAGTGCTAGCCACTCAGTTGCAGGGGGATACAATCAGCCCCAGCATTTT

v_call: TRBV13
j_call: TRBJ1-3
clone_size: NA
d_call: TRBD1
cdr3_aa: CASSPTGAGNTIYF
cdr3_nt: TGTGCCAGCAGCCCGACAGGGGCGGGAAACACCATATATTTT

v_call: TRBV4-3
j_call: TRBJ2-7
clone_size: NA
d_call: NA
cdr3_aa: CASSQALASEQYF
cdr3_nt: TGCGCCAGCAGCCAAGCCTTAGCCTCCGAGCAGTACTTC

v_call: TRBV29-1
j_call: TRBJ2-5
clone_size: few
d_call: TRBD2
cdr3_aa: CSVPRSGLAVQETQYF
cdr3_nt: TGCAGCGTTCCGCGATCGGGACTAGCGGTCCAAGAGACCCAGTACTTC

v_call: TRBV12-3/TRBV12-4
j_call: TRBJ2-7
clone_size: NA
d_call: NA
cdr3_aa: CASSTDSRLSYEQYF
cdr3_nt: TGTGCCAGCAGTACCGACAGCAGACTCTCCTACGAGCAGTACTTC

v_call: TRBV6-2/TRBV6-3
j_call: TRBJ2-1
clone_size: NA
d_call: TRBD2
cdr3_aa: CASSYSKASSGKNNEQFF
cdr3_nt: TGTGCCAGCAGTTACTCGAAGGCATCTAGCGGGAAAAACAATGAGCAGTTCTTC

v_call: TRBV6-5
j_call: TRBJ2-4
clone_size: few
d_call: NA
cdr3_aa: CASSYSGLEKAKNIQYF
cdr3_nt: TGTGCCAGCAGTTACTCTGGCTTAGAGAAGGCCAAAAACATTCAGTACTTC

v_call: TRBV7-9
j_call: TRBJ2-7
clone_size: NA
d_call: NA
cdr3_aa: CASGSDGTSSYEQYF
cdr3_nt: TGTGCCAGCGGATCAGACGGGACATCCTCCTACGAGCAGTACTTC

v_call: TRBV5-1
j_call: TRBJ2-5
clone_size: NA
d_call: NA
cdr3_aa: CASSLASAIETQYF
cdr3_nt: TGCGCCAGCAGCTTGGCCAGCGCCATAGAGACCCAGTACTTC

v_call: TRBV20-1
j_call: TRBJ2-7
clone_size: many
d_call: NA
cdr3_aa: CSARDSTAEQYF
cdr3_nt: TGCAGTGCTAGAGATTCCACCGCCGAGCAGTACTTC

v_call: TRBV6-1
j_call: TRBJ2-1
clone_size: many
d_call: TRBD1
cdr3_aa: CASRRDSSYNEQFF
cdr3_nt: TGTGCCAGCAGGAGGGACAGCTCCTACAATGAGCAGTTCTTC

v_call: TRBV25-1
j_call: TRBJ2-7
clone_size: NA
d_call: NA
cdr3_aa: CASSPPGTNAYEQYF
cdr3_nt: TGTGCCAGCAGCCCCCCAGGGACGAACGCCTACGAGCAGTACTTC

v_call: TRBV7-3
j_call: TRBJ2-1
clone_size: NA
d_call: NA
cdr3_aa: CASSLRGFNEQFF
cdr3_nt: TGTGCCAGCAGCTTACGAGGGTTCAATGAGCAGTTCTTC

v_call: TRBV29-1
j_call: TRBJ2-2
clone_size: many
d_call: TRBD2
cdr3_aa: CSVATSVNTGELFF
cdr3_nt: TGCAGCGTTGCGACTAGCGTGAACACCGGGGAGCTGTTTTTT

v_call: TRBV28
j_call: TRBJ2-2
clone_size: NA
d_call: TRBD2
cdr3_aa: CASSLLRLAGGPGNTGELFF
cdr3_nt: TGTGCCAGCAGTTTATTGAGGCTAGCGGGAGGGCCGGGGAACACCGGGGAGCTGTTTTTT

v_call: TRBV6-2/TRBV6-3
j_call: TRBJ2-1
clone_size: few
d_call: NA
cdr3_aa: CASGLSGGAGEQFF
cdr3_nt: TGTGCCAGCGGCCTTTCTGGGGGGGCTGGTGAGCAGTTCTTC

v_call: TRBV6-1
j_call: TRBJ2-7
clone_size: NA
d_call: NA
cdr3_aa: CASSAAAAYEQYF
cdr3_nt: TGTGCCAGCAGTGCGGCGGCTGCCTACGAGCAGTACTTC

v_call: TRBV9
j_call: TRBJ2-2
clone_size: many
d_call: TRBD1
cdr3_aa: CASSMGQGAATGELFF
cdr3_nt: TGTGCCAGCAGCATGGGACAGGGGGCGGCCACCGGGGAGCTGTTTTTT

v_call: TRBV6-1
j_call: TRBJ2-2
clone_size: many
d_call: NA
cdr3_aa: CASSPGYGELFF
cdr3_nt: TGTGCCAGCAGCCCAGGGTACGGGGAGCTGTTTTTT

v_call: TRBV7-2
j_call: TRBJ2-4
clone_size: few
d_call: NA
cdr3_aa: CASSREGAVGIQYF
cdr3_nt: TGTGCCAGCAGCCGAGAGGGTGCGGTCGGCATTCAGTACTTC

v_call: TRBV12-3/TRBV12-4
j_call: TRBJ2-1
clone_size: NA
d_call: NA
cdr3_aa: CASSLGRGRPNEQFF
cdr3_nt: TGTGCCAGCAGTTTAGGGAGGGGGCGGCCTAATGAGCAGTTCTTC

v_call: TRBV6-1
j_call: TRBJ2-7
clone_size: NA
d_call: NA
cdr3_aa: CASSEALVGASYEQYF
cdr3_nt: TGTGCCAGCAGTGAAGCGCTTGTAGGGGCCTCCTACGAGCAGTACTTC

v_call: TRBV19
j_call: TRBJ1-1
clone_size: NA
d_call: TRBD1
cdr3_aa: CASFPDRAGNTEAFF
cdr3_nt: TGTGCCAGTTTTCCGGACAGGGCTGGAAACACTGAAGCTTTCTTT

v_call: TRBV10-3
j_call: TRBJ2-7
clone_size: many
d_call: NA
cdr3_aa: CAISESTLISEQYF
cdr3_nt: TGTGCCATCAGTGAGTCGACTTTAATTTCCGAGCAGTACTTC